This T cell receptor (beta chain) originates from a study of sequential checkpoint blockade in melanoma. General observations from the study: Pretreatment TIL clonality tracked with response in the nivolumab-first arm. Patients with week-13 increases in T-cell fraction and clonality benefited about 30 times more often.

Treatment defined: randomized to nivolumab then ipilimumab (arm A) or the reverse (arm B). DNA-damaging chemotherapy had not been given to any patient beforehand. Germline V lookup: CDR1 MGHDK, CDR2 SYGVNS. The V end lost 6 bases, the J end lost 3 bases, and 14 bases lay between the germline ends. This CDR3 contains 14 residues. Concerning this clone: What it binds is not known.

This table comes from immunoSEQ multiplex PCR, and its TCRdb copy is limited to in-frame clones, with some not included. This sample has 37,000 or so clones; more than 25% occur once, and the top ten carry about 1.6%. This chain connects TRBV25-1 to TRBJ1-1; no definite D call. Sequencing was performed on tumor tissue (inferred from file names), taken from a patient given nivolumab and ipilimumab in sequence. The TCR comes from a human donor with melanoma. The CDR3 sequence is CASRLNTGYTEAFF. CDR3 DNA: TGTGCCAGCAGATTGAATACGGGGTACACTGAAGCTTTCTTT.